This TCR beta chain was sequenced in a study of early T cells in non-severe SARS-CoV-2 infection. At the level of the study: Sequenced bulk RNA came from whole blood that was unsorted, and chains were unpaired.

The trim removed 3 bases at V and 4 bases at J, leaving 3 bases unmatched. The CDR3 is 14 residues long. CDR1 SGHKS and CDR2 YYEKEE come from the germline V gene (reference sequence). The protocol attached unique molecular identifiers to individual cDNA molecules. A single record per CDR3 protein comes from TCRdb applying MiXCR to the 5' RACE reads. The table shows tens of thousands of distinct CDR3 sequences, with 9% to 10% occurring only once. Whole-study findings and limits: In VDJdb matching, anti-spike CD8 responses were favored while private and CD4 specificities went missing.

The table lists this clonotype with a few counts. Its cognate antigen is unknown. This sequence was found in an adult who was a healthcare worker with PCR-confirmed SARS-CoV-2 infection or an uninfected control (not recorded which). The sequencing used whole blood, collected at baseline. V and J are TRBV5-5 and TRBJ1-2, with 10 bases identical to TRBD1. The DNA of the CDR3 is TGTGCCAGCAGCTGGGACAGGGGAAGCTATGGCTACACCTTC. Amino acids: CASSWDRGSYGYTF.